This T cell receptor beta chain was captured in a study of blood T cell repertoires in COVID-19 (dated by TCRdb to about 2020). For context, the study as a whole: Samples covering the acute and convalescent phases of COVID-19 were provided by collaborators in the United States, Italy and Spain. The samples were drawn from the first 160 participants of the ongoing ImmuneRACE study and from 1,200 or so subjects provided by 6 global collaborators. The repertoires were made available in a free public database intended to serve as a resource for research on the immune response to SARS-CoV-2. A de-identified subject ID, COVID-19 status, age in years and sex were almost always included in the sample metadata. Where HLA class I and class II types were available, the types were taken from metadata supplied by the sample provider, not from assay-based typing. The material from the prospective study consisted of cDNA or gDNA derived from T cells, B-cell-depleted T cells, or PBMCs. The dataset comprised deeply sampled blood TCRbeta repertoires from subjects exposed to, actively infected with, or recovered from COVID-19. Broader findings and caveats from the paper: How much clinical and demographic metadata was included differed by source and by participant, and the metadata was provided uncurated.

About this clone itself: Its antigen is not yet known. Within one base of it there is no much larger clone, and no base qualities were kept.

The immunoSEQ Assay, a bias-controlled multiplex PCR, was used to amplify TCRbeta CDR3 regions from genomic DNA. The study's processing was this. The number of nucleated cells in each sample was estimated by amplification of reference gene primers within the assay. To quantify the absolute abundance of each unique TCRbeta CDR3 rearrangement, sequence reads were collapsed and filtered. For each sample, productive Simpson clonality was calculated by taking the square root of Simpson's diversity index across productive rearrangements. TCRdb stores this immuneACCESS table with in-frame sequences only. Part of the clones is absent; in the studies checked, under half of the shortfall reflects unresolved V genes, and no reason is known for the rest. Clonal size and the V and J genes are those of that table, whereas D and trimming came from the DNA. This sample gives some 250,000 clones in total; 88% of them show up just once. The ten biggest clones cover 0.65% to 0.9% of the sample.

The germline V and J ends show losses of 2 bases and 3 bases respectively, and no gene match explains 8 bases of the junction. From cysteine to phenylalanine, the CDR3 is 16 amino acids long. CDR3 DNA only is kept here, 48 bases in frame from base 1. According to the germline V gene, CDR1 reads SGHRS and CDR2 reads YFSETQ. Each collaborating institution followed its own protocols to collect whole blood in K2EDTA tubes. Collaborator samples were shipped for TCRbeta analysis as frozen whole blood, isolated PBMCs, or DNA extracted from either sample type. The source material was peripheral blood. The sequence joins TRBV5-1 to TRBJ1-3, and 7 bases in between align with TRBD1. The receptor was isolated from a woman aged 25 to 39 with acute or convalescent COVID-19. The DNA reads as follows: TGCGCCAGCAGCTTAAACGACAGGGTTGTTGGAAACACCATATATTTT. It translates as CASSLNDRVVGNTIYF.